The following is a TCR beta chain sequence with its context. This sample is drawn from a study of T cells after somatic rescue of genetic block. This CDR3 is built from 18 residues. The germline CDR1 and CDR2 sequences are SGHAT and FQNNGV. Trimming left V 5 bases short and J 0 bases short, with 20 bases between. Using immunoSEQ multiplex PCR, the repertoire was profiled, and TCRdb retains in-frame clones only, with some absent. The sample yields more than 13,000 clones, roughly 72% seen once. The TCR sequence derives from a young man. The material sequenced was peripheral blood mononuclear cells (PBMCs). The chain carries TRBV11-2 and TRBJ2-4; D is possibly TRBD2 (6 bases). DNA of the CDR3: TGTGCCAGCAGCCCTTTCCCCCGGACGGGGGTAGCCAAAAACATTCAGTACTTC. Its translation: CASSPFPRTGVAKNIQYF. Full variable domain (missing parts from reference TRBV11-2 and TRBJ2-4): EAGVAQSPRYKIIEKRQSVAFWCNPISGHATLYWYQQILGQGPKLLIQFQNNGVVDDSQLPKDRFSAERLKGVDSTLKIQPAKLEDSAVYLCASSPFPRTGVAKNIQYFGAGTRLSVL.